A selection of T cell receptor beta chains follows, all from one sample in a study of T cells after yellow fever vaccination. Each CDR3 protein gets one entry after TCRdb re-called the 5' RACE reads with MiXCR. The table shows approximately 150,000 distinct CDR3 sequences, with about 8% occurring only once. Sequencing used CD4+ T cells sorted from PBMCs, obtained 5 days after the yellow fever booster vaccination. The receptors originated from a man under 40 who received the YFV17D yellow fever vaccine. The CDR3 runs from the conserved cysteine through the conserved F or W. D genes are given only for firm matches. Clone size, where shown, is once, few, many, or a class for clones that have expanded.

J,V,size,D,DNA,CDR3
TRBJ2-7,TRBV5-1,many,.,TGCGCCAGCAGCTTGGGCAGACCCCCCTACGAGCAGTACTTC,CASSLGRPPYEQYF
TRBJ2-3,TRBV6-5,few,.,TGTGCCAGCAGTTATAAGGATACGCAGTATTTT,CASSYKDTQYF
TRBJ2-2,TRBV7-7,many,TRBD1,TGTGCCAGCAGCCAAAGACAGGGGGACACCGGGGAGCTGTTTTTT,CASSQRQGDTGELFF
TRBJ2-3,TRBV6-1,many,TRBD2,TGTGCCAGCAGCCCTCTTCTAGCGGATAGCCGCACAGATACGCAGTATTTT,CASSPLLADSRTDTQYF
TRBJ2-2,TRBV6-5,.,TRBD1,TGTGCCAGCACGGTCAGGGGGCTTTCCGGGGAGCTGTTTTTT,CASTVRGLSGELFF
TRBJ1-2,TRBV2,many,.,TGTGCCAGCTTCCTGGTCTCTAACTATGGCTACACCTTC,CASFLVSNYGYTF
TRBJ2-7,TRBV11-2,many,TRBD2,TGTGCCAGCAGCCCGTCGGGACTAGCGGGAGACGAGCAGTACTTC,CASSPSGLAGDEQYF
TRBJ2-1,TRBV30,.,.,TGTGCCTGGAGTGCAGCTAGTTATGAGCAGTTCTTC,CAWSAASYEQFF
TRBJ2-2,TRBV20-1,many,TRBD2,TGCAGTGCTTCGCGGGGGGAGACCGGGGAGCTGTTTTTT,CSASRGETGELFF
TRBJ2-2,TRBV20-1,many,.,TGCAGTGCTAGGCCCCGACAGGGAGGAATAACCGGGGAGCTGTTTTTT,CSARPRQGGITGELFF
TRBJ2-1,TRBV7-2,many,TRBD2,TGTGCCAGCAGCTTAGAGGGACTAGGCATTGACAATGAGCAGTTCTTC,CASSLEGLGIDNEQFF
TRBJ2-1,TRBV18,many,TRBD1,TGTGCCAGCTCAAGTGGACAGGGAGACTACAATGAGCAGTTCTTC,CASSSGQGDYNEQFF
TRBJ2-3,TRBV7-2,many,.,TGTGCCAGCAGCTTAGTAGATACGCAGTATTTT,CASSLVDTQYF
TRBJ2-4,TRBV25-1,many,.,TGTGCCAGCAGTCCTACAGGGTTCGCGAACATTCAGTACTTC,CASSPTGFANIQYF
TRBJ2-1,TRBV30,many,TRBD2,TGTGCCTGGAGCTCGGGGGGGACTAGCGGGTTTGAGCAGTTCTTC,CAWSSGGTSGFEQFF
TRBJ2-4,TRBV5-1,many,.,TGCGCCAGCAGCTTGGGGGACATTCAGTACTTC,CASSLGDIQYF
TRBJ2-3,TRBV10-3,many,.,TGTGCCATCAGTGAGTCGCAGCGGAGCACAGATACGCAGTATTTT,CAISESQRSTDTQYF
TRBJ2-7,TRBV20-1,many,TRBD2,TGCAGTGCTAGACAGACTAGCGGGAACTACGAGCAGTACTTC,CSARQTSGNYEQYF
TRBJ2-7,TRBV12-3/TRBV12-4,many,TRBD1,TGTGCCAGCAGTTTCGGGACAGGCTCCTACGAGCAGTACTTC,CASSFGTGSYEQYF
TRBJ2-1,TRBV7-2,many,.,TGTGCCAGCAGCCTAGTTTCAACCTACAATGAGCAGTTCTTC,CASSLVSTYNEQFF
TRBJ2-5,TRBV5-4,many,TRBD2,TGTGCCAGCAGCTCGGGACTAGCGGGAGTTAGGGGAGAGACCCAGTACTTC,CASSSGLAGVRGETQYF
TRBJ1-3,TRBV13,many,.,TGTGCCAGCAGCCCCCGATTGGCTTTTTCTGGAAACACCATATATTTT,CASSPRLAFSGNTIYF
TRBJ2-1,TRBV5-5,many,.,TGTGCCAGCAGCTTGGTTTATAGCGTCGCCTACAATGAGCAGTTCTTC,CASSLVYSVAYNEQFF
TRBJ1-2,TRBV12-3/TRBV12-4,many,TRBD1,TGTGCCAGCAGCCAAACAGGGGGCGGAGGCTACACCTTC,CASSQTGGGGYTF
TRBJ2-4,TRBV7-2,many,.,TGTGCCAGCAGCTCCGTCTCGATTCCCCCCATTCAGTACTTC,CASSSVSIPPIQYF
TRBJ1-4,TRBV20-1,many,.,TGCAGTGCTACGGGGCGCTCGGGTAATGAAAAACTGTTTTTT,CSATGRSGNEKLFF
TRBJ2-1,TRBV18,many,TRBD2,TGTGCCAGCTCACCAGGACTAGCGGAGTACAATGAGCAGTTCTTC,CASSPGLAEYNEQFF
TRBJ2-4,TRBV19,many,TRBD1,TGTGCCAGTAGCAGGGACAGGATGAATAACATTCAGTACTTC,CASSRDRMNNIQYF
TRBJ2-2,TRBV30,many,.,TGTGCCTGGAGTCGGCTAGTCACCACCGGGGAGCTGTTTTTT,CAWSRLVTTGELFF
TRBJ2-7,TRBV18,.,.,TGTGCCAGCTCACCCTCCAGGGACGAGCAGTACTTC,CASSPSRDEQYF
TRBJ2-5,TRBV5-1,few,TRBD2,TGCGCCAGCAGCTTTGCTGTGACTAGCGTCCAAGAGACCCAGTACTTC,CASSFAVTSVQETQYF
TRBJ2-1,TRBV5-4,.,.,TGTGCCAGCAGCCTTCGGGACAGACCGGGAGGGCAGCAGTTCTTC,CASSLRDRPGGQQFF
TRBJ2-1,TRBV18,many,.,TGTGCCAGCTCACCCTCGCGACAGGGGGCTGAATTAGGCAGCGGGAGGCTCTCCTACAATGAGCAGTTCTTC,CASSPSRQGAELGSGRLSYNEQFF
TRBJ1-2,TRBV7-2,few,TRBD1,TGTGCCAGCAGCTCAAAATCGATGGACAGGGGGAGGGATGGCTACACCTTC,CASSSKSMDRGRDGYTF
TRBJ2-5,TRBV5-1,many,.,TGCGCCAGCAGCCCGTCGACAGGCAGGGGGGGGACCCAGTACTTC,CASSPSTGRGGTQYF